Following are 28 T cell receptor beta chains from one sample sequenced in a study of T cell responses to AZD1222 COVID-19 vaccine. Method: immunoSEQ multiplex PCR; TCRdb's copy keeps in-frame clones and lacks some. The sample includes roughly 150,000 clones, around nine tenths of them seen just once. Sequencing used peripheral blood, obtained 28 days after the second AZD1222 dose. The receptors come from an adult who received the AZD1222 COVID-19 vaccine.

This chain joins TRBV5-1 and TRBJ2-3; D perhaps matches TRBD1 (6 bases). Germline CDR1 and CDR2: SGHRS and YFSETQ. Trimming left V 0 bases short and J 2 bases short, with 13 bases between. There are 16 residues in the CDR3. CDR3 coding DNA: TGCGCCAGCAGCTTGGGAGGGGGAAGTGTCACAGATACGCAGTATTTT. Protein sequence: CASSLGGGSVTDTQYF. The full variable domain, its missing parts supplied by reference TRBV5-1 and TRBJ2-3, is KAGVTQTPRYLIKTRGQQVTLSCSPISGHRSVSWYQQTPGQGLQFLFEYFSETQRNKGNFPGRFSGRQFSNSRSEMNVSTLELGDSALYLCASSLGGGSVTDTQYFGPGTRLTVL.

J is TRBJ1-2 and V is TRBV20-1, with D unresolved. There are 12 residues in the CDR3. Trimming removed 3 bases at V and 1 base at J, with 6 bases between. The germline gives CDR1 DFQATT, CDR2 SNEGSKA (reference sequence). The CDR3 nucleotides read TGCAGTGCTAGTCCGGATAACTATGGCTACACCTTC. Residues: CSASPDNYGYTF.

The chain joins TRBV6-5 to TRBJ2-3; 8 bases fit TRBD2. Trimming took 2 bases from V and 4 from J; bases not matched to a gene: 8. This CDR3 is 16 amino acids long. Germline CDR1 is MNHEY and CDR2 is SVGAGI. This CDR3 is CASSYGFGGASDTQYF. CDR3 nucleotide sequence: TGTGCCAGCAGTTACGGTTTCGGGGGGGCATCAGATACGCAGTATTTT.

The chain carries TRBV11-2 and TRBJ2-7, with D uncertain. V was shortened by 0 bases and J by 3 bases, with 3 bases between the two germline ends. CDR3 size: 12 residues. CDR1 is SGHAT and CDR2 is FQNNGV in the germline V gene. CDR3 region: CASSLEDYEQYF. In DNA, the CDR3 is TGTGCCAGCAGCTTAGAGGACTACGAGCAGTACTTC.

The rearrangement links TRBV5-1 to TRBJ1-1; D unresolved. CDR1 and CDR2 (germline): SGHRS, YFSETQ. The CDR3 loop spans 14 amino acids. V gave up 0 bases and J gave up 1 base, with 7 bases separating them. The CDR3 bases are TGCGCCAGCAGCTTGGCATGGGGGAACACTGAAGCTTTCTTT. This codes for CASSLAWGNTEAFF. The whole variable domain, filled in from reference TRBV5-1 and TRBJ1-1, reads KAGVTQTPRYLIKTRGQQVTLSCSPISGHRSVSWYQQTPGQGLQFLFEYFSETQRNKGNFPGRFSGRQFSNSRSEMNVSTLELGDSALYLCASSLAWGNTEAFFGQGTRLTVV.

The gene calls are TRBV7-9 and TRBJ2-5, with 12 nucleotides matching TRBD1. The ends lost 3 bases at V and 5 bases at J; junction bases unmatched: 4. Germline assignment: CDR1 SEHNR and CDR2 FQNEAQ (reference sequence). The CDR3 extends over 15 amino acids. This CDR3 reads CASSLGQGARETQYF. The DNA of the CDR3 is TGTGCCAGCAGCTTGGGACAGGGGGCGCGGGAGACCCAGTACTTC. Based on the CDR3 plus reference TRBV7-9 and TRBJ2-5, the full variable domain is DTGVSQNPRHKITKRGQNVTFRCDPISEHNRLYWYRQTLGQGPEFLTYFQNEAQLEKSRLLSDRFSAERPKGSFSTLEIQRTEQGDSAMYLCASSLGQGARETQYFGPGTRLLVL.

The chain uses TRBV7-2 and TRBJ2-5; possibly TRBD2 for D (5 bases). CDR1 SGHTA and CDR2 FQGNSA come from the germline V gene. The CDR3 sequence is 14 residues long. V was clipped by 0 bases and J by 4 bases, with 9 bases between them. CDR3 loop: CASSLAGRRETQYF. CDR3 coding DNA: TGTGCCAGCAGCTTAGCAGGGAGAAGAGAGACCCAGTACTTC.

This chain links TRBV9 with TRBJ1-3; a weak D match, TRBD1 (5 bases). The CDR3 runs 14 residues. The germline V gene encodes CDR1 SGDLS and CDR2 YYNGEE. V lost 3 bases, J lost 4 bases, and 11 bases lay in between. The CDR3 loop is CASSEGTVGNTIYF. CDR3 in DNA: TGTGCCAGCAGCGAAGGGACCGTAGGAAACACCATATATTTT.

The chain's CDR3 is CASSQVDLTDTQYF. CDR3 sequence (DNA): TGCGCCAGCAGCCAAGTCGACCTCACAGATACGCAGTATTTT. The chain carries TRBV5-1 and TRBJ2-3, with D uncertain. CDR1 and CDR2 (germline): SGHRS, YFSETQ. The CDR3 totals 14 residues. Trimming took 4 bases from V and 2 from J, leaving 11 bases between them.

This CDR3 is CASSRRDYNSPLHF. The CDR3 DNA is TGTGCCAGCAGTAGACGGGACTATAATTCACCCCTCCACTTT. The chain joins TRBV6-5 to TRBJ1-6; no reliable D call. Trimming removed 5 bases from V and 3 bases from J, with 8 bases in between. The germline V gene has CDR1 MNHEY and CDR2 SVGAGI. The CDR3 length is 14 residues.

This clone has more than one count but fewer than ten. The chain combines TRBV5-6 with TRBJ1-1; D ambiguous. V dropped 1 base and J dropped 11 bases, with 15 bases sitting between them. The CDR3 covers 13 residues. CDR1 and CDR2 from the germline V gene are SGHDT and YYEEEE. The CDR3: CASSLSGTDGAFF. For the CDR3, the DNA is TGTGCCAGCAGCTTGTCGGGAACCGATGGGGCTTTCTTT. Full variable domain (missing parts from reference TRBV5-6 and TRBJ1-1): DAGVTQSPTHLIKTRGQQVTLRCSPKSGHDTVSWYQQALGQGPQFIFQYYEEEERQRGNFPDRFSGHQFPNYSSELNVNALLLGDSALYLCASSLSGTDGAFFGQGTRLTVV.

The V and J genes are TRBV3-1 (or the pseudogene TRBV3-2) and TRBJ2-5; 7 bases line up with TRBD2. The CDR3 spans 13 residues. From germline, CDR1 is LGHDT and CDR2 YNNKEL (reference sequence). The V segment lost 1 base and the J segment 5 bases; nucleotides outside the gene matches: 1. The CDR3 nucleotides read TGTGCCAGCAGCCAAGGGACTAGGGAGACCCAGTACTTC. It codes for CASSQGTRETQYF.

The chain links TRBV10-1 to TRBJ2-7, with 7 bases that match TRBD1. The CDR3 contains 13 residues. Per the germline V gene, CDR1 is WNHNN and CDR2 is SYGVQD (reference sequence). V was clipped by 3 bases and J by 3 bases; unmatched bases: 2. The CDR3 loop reads CASSEWDSYEQYF. CDR3 DNA sequence: TGCGCCAGCAGTGAATGGGACAGCTACGAGCAGTACTTC.

The chain uses TRBV7-2 and TRBJ2-4; maybe TRBD2 (5 bases). The germline CDR1 and CDR2 sequences are SGHTA and FQGNSA. The CDR3 length is 15 residues. Trimming took off 2 bases at V and 4 bases at J, with 12 bases between the two ends. CDR3 DNA: TGTGCCAGCAGCTTAATGGTAGCGCCAAAAAACATTCAGTACTTC. Translating it yields CASSLMVAPKNIQYF.

This clone was detected only once. The rearrangement uses TRBV18 and TRBJ1-1, with D tentatively TRBD1 (6 bases). The length of the CDR3 is 15 residues. Deletions cut 0 bases from V and 5 bases from J, with 13 bases between. CDR1 is KGHSH and CDR2 is LQKENI in the germline V gene. CDR3 in amino acids: CASSPPSRGGTEAFF. The DNA for the CDR3 is TGTGCCAGCTCACCACCGAGCAGGGGTGGTACTGAAGCTTTCTTT.

This rearrangement joins TRBV4-3 to TRBJ1-2; maybe TRBD1 (5 bases). This CDR3 has 17 amino acids. Germline V gives CDR1 LGHNA, CDR2 YSLEER. V was cut by 0 bases and J by 4 bases, with 18 bases left in between. CDR3 amino acids: CASSQEITGLGSYGYTF. CDR3 nucleotide sequence: TGCGCCAGCAGCCAAGAGATAACGGGACTCGGGAGCTATGGCTACACCTTC.

The chain combines TRBV10-1 with TRBJ2-3; D ambiguous. The germline CDR1 and CDR2 sequences are WNHNN and SYGVQD (reference sequence). This CDR3 contains 12 residues. Trimming left V 4 bases short and J 4 bases short, with 6 bases between. The CDR3 DNA is TGCGCCAGCAGTGCGGGCTCAGATACGCAGTATTTT. It translates to CASSAGSDTQYF.

The CDR3 spells CASSYSTEAFF. The CDR3 DNA is TGTGCCAGCAGTTACTCCACTGAAGCTTTCTTT. The V and J genes are TRBV6-6 and TRBJ1-1; no definite D call. V lost 0 bases to trimming and J lost 4 bases, with 0 bases between them. CDR3 length equals 11 residues. Germline CDR1 MNHNY, CDR2 SVGAGI (reference sequence).

The gene calls are TRBV21-1 and TRBJ2-3; the table's D call, TRBD2, has no DNA check behind it. TRBV21-1 is flagged as a pseudogene. This CDR3 comprises 16 residues. CDR3 in amino acids: CASIEPEPTSTDTQYF. For the CDR3, the DNA is TGTGCCAGCATCGAGCCTGAACCAACTAGCACAGATACGCAGTATTTT.

The chain uses TRBV19 and TRBJ1-3; D unresolved. Per germline, CDR1 LNHDA and CDR2 SQIVND (reference sequence). The CDR3 spans 14 residues. Trimming cost V 5 bases and J 0 bases, with 8 bases left between them. CDR3 protein: CASSLRASGNTIYF. The CDR3 DNA sequence: TGTGCCAGTAGTTTGCGGGCCTCTGGAAACACCATATATTTT.

The chain links TRBV2 to TRBJ2-2, with D perhaps matching TRBD1 (6 bases). Germline CDR1 reads SNHLY; CDR2 reads FYNNEI. The CDR3 is 13 amino acids. Between the trimmed V and J ends, which lost 3 bases and 6 bases, there was a span of 8 bases. The CDR3, as DNA: TGTGCCAGCAGTGACCAGGGGCCCGGGGAGCTGTTTTTT. This gives the protein CASSDQGPGELFF.

The chain couples TRBV9 to TRBJ2-5; D call uncertain. Germline V CDR1 and CDR2: SGDLS, YYNGEE. This CDR3 contains 14 residues. Trimming pared 0 bases from V and 1 base from J, leaving 7 bases between. CDR3 DNA sequence: TGTGCCAGCAGCGTAGCTGACCGCCAAGAGACCCAGTACTTC. Its translation is CASSVADRQETQYF.

The rearrangement uses TRBV12-3 or TRBV12-4 and TRBJ1-1; 7 bases line up with TRBD1. The CDR3 sequence is 13 residues long. With V trimmed by 7 bases and J by 4 bases, 6 bases remained unmatched. The chain's CDR3 is CASTRQGFTEAFF. The CDR3 DNA follows: TGTGCCAGCACCCGACAGGGATTCACTGAAGCTTTCTTT.

A single count supports this clone. The V and J genes are TRBV7-6 and TRBJ2-1; TRBD2 might be the D (6 bases). V lost 5 bases, J lost 6 bases, and 14 bases lay in between. The CDR3 runs to 14 residues. From germline, CDR1 is SGHVS and CDR2 FNYEAQ. The CDR3 protein is CASSLTEGLNEQFF. The CDR3 region has the DNA TGTGCCAGCAGCCTAACTGAGGGACTCAATGAGCAGTTCTTC.

V gene TRBV19 combines with J gene TRBJ2-1, with 11 positions matching TRBD2. The CDR3 spans 17 residues. Germline-derived CDR1 and CDR2 are LNHDA and SQIVND (reference sequence). The trim removed 1 base at V and 0 bases at J, leaving 2 bases unmatched. The CDR3 here is CASSIASGGPSYNEQFF. For the CDR3, the DNA is TGTGCCAGTAGTATAGCTAGCGGGGGGCCCTCCTACAATGAGCAGTTCTTC.

In this sample, this clone turned up once. This chain uses TRBV3-1 (or the pseudogene TRBV3-2) with TRBJ1-2; D uncertain. The CDR3 covers 15 residues. Deletions cut 4 bases from V and 4 bases from J, with 16 bases between. Germline V CDR1 and CDR2: LGHDT, YNNKEL (reference sequence). As DNA, the CDR3 is TGTGCCAGCAGCCCACAACTCACCGGGAGCTATGGCTACACCTTC. Protein product: CASSPQLTGSYGYTF.

This clone was recorded once. The chain uses TRBV4-3 and TRBJ2-1; 7 bases are shared with TRBD1. CDR3 length: 17 amino acids. Germline lookup yields CDR1 LGHNA and CDR2 YSLEER. The V gene end was trimmed by 1 base and the J gene end by 3 bases; junction bases not matched to a gene: 9. CDR3 coding DNA: TGCGCCAGCAGCCAAGTAAGGTACAGGGGTGACTACAATGAGCAGTTCTTC. This gives the protein CASSQVRYRGDYNEQFF.

The rearrangement joins TRBV29-1 to TRBJ1-4; D is uncertain. Germline CDR1 is SQVTM and CDR2 is ANQGSEA. The CDR3 contains 15 residues. V lost 4 bases, J lost 0 bases, and 12 bases lay in between. The CDR3 region has the DNA TGCAGCGTTGTTGGCGGGGAACCAACTAATGAAAAACTGTTTTTT. It is translated as CSVVGGEPTNEKLFF.